This is a list of T cell receptor beta chains from one sample in a study of blood T cell repertoires in COVID-19. Using immunoSEQ multiplex PCR, the repertoire was profiled, and TCRdb retains in-frame clones only, with some absent. This sample has under 200,000 clones, with more than 75% found just once. The sequenced material came from PBMCs or T cells enriched from blood (not recorded which). The origin of the receptors is a man aged 35-49 years with acute COVID-19. Both conserved end residues are part of each CDR3.

v_gene	j_gene	len	CDR3aa
TRBV4-3	TRBJ2-7	14	CASSQDGQANEQYF
TRBV27	TRBJ2-1	12	CASSYTGDEQFF
TRBV19	TRBJ1-1	14	CASSITSLNTEAFF
TRBV7-4	TRBJ1-4	18	CASSYRETGGNGNEKLFF
TRBV4-3	TRBJ1-1	14	CASSPRVEATEAFF
TRBV28	TRBJ1-2	12	CASSLTGHGYTF
TRBV19	TRBJ2-6	16	CASSTRQGSGANVLTF
TRBV9	TRBJ2-5	13	CASSVHSKETQYF
TRBV29-1	TRBJ1-1	12	CSGRGAYTEAFF
TRBV24-1	TRBJ2-2	15	CATSATLAGAEELFF
TRBV9	TRBJ2-1	16	CASSAASGRNWNEQFF
TRBV19	TRBJ2-5	13	CASRGGPAETQYF
TRBV4-1	TRBJ1-2	15	CASSQDGGDMRGYTF
TRBV7-9	TRBJ2-7	19	CASSLSHGTSGRNGNEQYF
TRBV6-5	TRBJ1-1	15	CASLGGALKNTEAFF
TRBV5-4	TRBJ2-1	16	CASSTKTSGDDNEQFF
TRBV7-2	TRBJ2-6	17	CASSLRGQSSGANVLTF
TRBV11-3	TRBJ1-6	14	CASARSSYNSPLHF
TRBV21-1	TRBJ1-1	11	CASSKSTAAFF
TRBV10-3	TRBJ2-5	14	CAIRGTSGRETQYF
TRBV4-1	TRBJ2-1	16	CASSPSGTNVANEQFF
TRBV5-1	TRBJ2-1	15	CASSLADNQVREQFF
TRBV28	TRBJ1-1	16	CASSFPPGRENTEAFF
TRBV28	TRBJ1-3	14	CASRASGQQNTIYF
TRBV28	TRBJ2-7	17	CASSLNPTGGRLYEQYF
TRBV13	TRBJ1-1	15	CASSALQGLNTEAFF
TRBV9	TRBJ2-1	16	CASSVAGGVAGDRQFF
TRBV7-9	TRBJ2-2	12	CASKSGSGELFF
TRBV27	TRBJ2-2	18	CASSRSGTSGKYPGELFF
TRBV30	TRBJ1-1	19	CAWRRRPDYVGTDNTEAFF
TRBV11-2	TRBJ1-1	13	CASSREAFTEAFF
TRBV27	TRBJ2-2	14	CASSSQTNTGELFF
TRBV4-1	TRBJ2-2	13	CASSHTYTGELFF
TRBV12-3/TRBV12-4	TRBJ1-6	12	CASSTDSSPLHF
TRBV5-6	TRBJ2-1	12	CASSLVVAEQFF
TRBV5-1	TRBJ2-2	17	CASSLLSRTPNTGELFF
TRBV19	TRBJ2-7	14	CASSTRTGPYEQYF